Listed below are T cell receptor beta chains from one sample, sequenced in a study of T cells after yellow fever vaccination. TCRdb recomputed calls from the 5' RACE reads with MiXCR, one row per CDR3 protein. The table shows 40,000 or so distinct CDR3 sequences, with approximately 6.3% occurring only once. The sample was CD8+ T cells not binding an NS4B(214-222) dextramer, sorted from PBMCs, taken 45 days after the yellow fever booster vaccination. These receptors all come from a young man who received the YFV17D yellow fever vaccine. Both conserved end residues are part of each CDR3.

V gene	J gene	CDR3 protein
TRBV20-1	TRBJ2-7	CSARDRKDYEQYF
TRBV11-2	TRBJ2-5	CATLLGETQYF
TRBV29-1	TRBJ2-1	CSVPSDRSSYNEQFF
TRBV2	TRBJ2-3	CASSEIQGARGGDTQYF
TRBV4-3	TRBJ2-7	CASSAGQGYEQYF
TRBV12-3/TRBV12-4	TRBJ1-1	CASSKLVEAFF
TRBV29-1	TRBJ2-2	CSVEAPNTGELFF
TRBV30	TRBJ1-1	CAWSRAGDTEAFF
TRBV5-1	TRBJ1-1	CASSLARGYTEAFF
TRBV6-5	TRBJ2-7	CASSYSIDYEQYF
TRBV25-1	TRBJ2-5	CASTQGTGLETQYF
TRBV5-1	TRBJ2-3	CASSTGTVVTDTQYF
TRBV12-3/TRBV12-4	TRBJ2-2	CASGSSTGELFF
TRBV5-6	TRBJ2-1	CASSSTVSYNEQFF
TRBV5-1	TRBJ1-1	CASKEGGSEAFF
TRBV12-3/TRBV12-4	TRBJ2-3	CASSPTGTLTDTQYF
TRBV29-1	TRBJ2-3	CSVEGDWGPSTDTQYF
TRBV27	TRBJ1-4	CASSPAGGPKLFF
TRBV7-2	TRBJ2-2	CASSLGTGGTTGELFF
TRBV10-3	TRBJ1-1	CARTAMNTEAFF
TRBV12-5	TRBJ2-7	CANKTGRHEQYF
TRBV20-1	TRBJ2-7	CSANGVEQYF
TRBV6-5	TRBJ1-1	CASSYQASGQGHTEAFF